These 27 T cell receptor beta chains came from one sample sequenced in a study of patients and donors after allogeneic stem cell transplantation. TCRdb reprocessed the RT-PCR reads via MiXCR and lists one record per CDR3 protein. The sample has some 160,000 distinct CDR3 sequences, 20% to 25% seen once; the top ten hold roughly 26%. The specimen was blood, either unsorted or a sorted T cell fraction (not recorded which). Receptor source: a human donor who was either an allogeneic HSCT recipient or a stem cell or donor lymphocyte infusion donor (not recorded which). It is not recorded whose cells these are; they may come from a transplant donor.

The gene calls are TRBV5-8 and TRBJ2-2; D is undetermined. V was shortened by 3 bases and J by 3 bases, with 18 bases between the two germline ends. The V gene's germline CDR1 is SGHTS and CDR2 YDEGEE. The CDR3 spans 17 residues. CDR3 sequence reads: CASSSSDLFRDTGELFF. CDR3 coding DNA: TGTGCCAGCAGCTCGTCAGACCTATTCCGGGACACCGGGGAGCTGTTTTTT. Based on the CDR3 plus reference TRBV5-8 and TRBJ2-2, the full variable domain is EAGVTQSPTHLIKTRGQQATLRCSPISGHTSVYWYQQALGLGLQFLLWYDEGEERNRGNFPPRFSGRQFPNYSSELNVNALELEDSALYLCASSSSDLFRDTGELFFGEGSRLTVL.

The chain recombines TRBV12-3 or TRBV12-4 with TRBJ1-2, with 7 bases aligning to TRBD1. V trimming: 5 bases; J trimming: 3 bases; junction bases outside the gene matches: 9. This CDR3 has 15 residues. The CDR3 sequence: CASSPQGWGYYGYTF. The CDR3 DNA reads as TGTGCCAGCAGTCCACAGGGGTGGGGGTACTATGGCTACACCTTC.

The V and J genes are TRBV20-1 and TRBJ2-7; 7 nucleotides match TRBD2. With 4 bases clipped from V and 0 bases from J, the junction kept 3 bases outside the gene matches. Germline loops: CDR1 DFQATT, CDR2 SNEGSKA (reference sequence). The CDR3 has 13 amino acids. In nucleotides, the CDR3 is TGCAGTGCTATGAAGCGGGGCTCCTACGAGCAGTACTTC. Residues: CSAMKRGSYEQYF.

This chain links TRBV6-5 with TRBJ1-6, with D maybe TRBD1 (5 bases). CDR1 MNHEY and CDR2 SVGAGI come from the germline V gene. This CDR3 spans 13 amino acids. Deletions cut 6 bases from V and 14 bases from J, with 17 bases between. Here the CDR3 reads CASRSPTGGALHF. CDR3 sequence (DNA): TGTGCCAGCAGGAGTCCGACCGGGGGGGCCCTCCACTTT.

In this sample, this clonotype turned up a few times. CDR3 in DNA: TGTGCCAGCACCTGGGGCCACAATGAGCAGTTCTTC. It is translated as CASTWGHNEQFF. V usage is TRBV5-5 and J usage is TRBJ2-1; D might be TRBD1 (5 bases). V lost 6 bases and J 5 bases, leaving 9 bases between the germline ends. The CDR3 is 12 residues long. Germline V CDR1 and CDR2: SGHKS, YYEKEE (reference sequence). The complete variable domain, with remaining parts taken from reference TRBV5-5 and TRBJ2-1, reads DAGVTQSPTHLIKTRGQQVTLRCSPISGHKSVSWYQQVLGQGPQFIFQYYEKEERGRGNFPDRFSARQFPNYSSELNVNALLLGDSALYLCASTWGHNEQFFGPGTRLTVL.

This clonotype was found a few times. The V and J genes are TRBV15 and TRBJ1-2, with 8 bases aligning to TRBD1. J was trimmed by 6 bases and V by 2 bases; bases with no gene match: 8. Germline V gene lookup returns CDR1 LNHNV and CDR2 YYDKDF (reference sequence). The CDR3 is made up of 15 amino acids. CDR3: CATSRQTGEKDGYTF. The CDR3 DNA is TGTGCCACCAGCAGACAGACAGGGGAAAAGGATGGCTACACCTTC.

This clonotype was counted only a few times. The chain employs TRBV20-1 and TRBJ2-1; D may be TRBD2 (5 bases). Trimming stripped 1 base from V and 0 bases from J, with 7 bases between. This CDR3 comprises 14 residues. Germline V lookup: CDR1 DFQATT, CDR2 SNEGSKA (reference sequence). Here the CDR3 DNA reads TGCAGTGCTAGAGTGGGGAGCTCCTACAATGAGCAGTTCTTC. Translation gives CSARVGSSYNEQFF.

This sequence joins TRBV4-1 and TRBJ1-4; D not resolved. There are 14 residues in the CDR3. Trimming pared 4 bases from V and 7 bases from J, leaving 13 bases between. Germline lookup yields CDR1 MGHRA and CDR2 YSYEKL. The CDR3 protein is CASSPRQPVEKLFF. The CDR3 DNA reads TGCGCCAGCAGCCCCCGGCAGCCGGTTGAAAAACTGTTTTTT.

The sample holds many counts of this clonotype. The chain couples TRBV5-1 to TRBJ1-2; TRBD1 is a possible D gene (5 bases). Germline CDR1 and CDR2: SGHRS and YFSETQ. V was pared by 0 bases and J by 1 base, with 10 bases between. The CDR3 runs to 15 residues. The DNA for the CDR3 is TGCGCCAGCAGCTTGGGCAGGGAGGGTAACTATGGCTACACCTTC. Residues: CASSLGREGNYGYTF.

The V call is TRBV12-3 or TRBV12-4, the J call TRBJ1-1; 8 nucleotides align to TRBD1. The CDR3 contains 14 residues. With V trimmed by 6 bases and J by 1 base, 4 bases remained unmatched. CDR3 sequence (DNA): TGTGCCAGCAGGGAGACAGGGGCGAACACTGAAGCTTTCTTT. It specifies CASRETGANTEAFF.

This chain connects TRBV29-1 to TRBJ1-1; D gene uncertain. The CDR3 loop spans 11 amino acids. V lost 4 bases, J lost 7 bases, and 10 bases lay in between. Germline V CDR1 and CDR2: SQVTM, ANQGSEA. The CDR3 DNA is TGCAGCGTTGTCACCCCGCGTGAAGCTTTCTTT. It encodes CSVVTPREAFF. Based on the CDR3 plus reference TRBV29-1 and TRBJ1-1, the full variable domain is SAVISQKPSRDICQRGTSLTIQCQVDSQVTMMFWYRQQPGQSLTLIATANQGSEATYESGFVIDKFPISRPNLTFSTLTVSNMSPEDSSIYLCSVVTPREAFFGQGTRLTVV.

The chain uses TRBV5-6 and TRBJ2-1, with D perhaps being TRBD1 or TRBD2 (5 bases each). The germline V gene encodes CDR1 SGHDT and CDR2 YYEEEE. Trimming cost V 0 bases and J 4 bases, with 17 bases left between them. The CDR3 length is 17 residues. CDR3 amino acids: CASSLVAGSSPYNEQFF. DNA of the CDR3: TGTGCCAGCAGCTTGGTGGCAGGGAGCTCGCCGTACAATGAGCAGTTCTTC.

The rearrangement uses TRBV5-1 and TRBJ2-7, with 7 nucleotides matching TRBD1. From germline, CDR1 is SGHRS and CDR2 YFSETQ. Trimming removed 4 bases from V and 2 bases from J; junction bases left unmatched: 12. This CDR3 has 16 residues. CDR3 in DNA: TGCGCCAGCAGCATCGCTATAGGACAGGACCCCTACGAGCAGTACTTC. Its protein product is CASSIAIGQDPYEQYF.

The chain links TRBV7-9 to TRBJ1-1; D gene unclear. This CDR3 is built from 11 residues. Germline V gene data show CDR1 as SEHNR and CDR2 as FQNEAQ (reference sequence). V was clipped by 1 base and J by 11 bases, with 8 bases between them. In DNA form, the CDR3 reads TGTGCCAGCAGCTTAGGGCCGAACGCTTTCTTT. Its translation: CASSLGPNAFF.

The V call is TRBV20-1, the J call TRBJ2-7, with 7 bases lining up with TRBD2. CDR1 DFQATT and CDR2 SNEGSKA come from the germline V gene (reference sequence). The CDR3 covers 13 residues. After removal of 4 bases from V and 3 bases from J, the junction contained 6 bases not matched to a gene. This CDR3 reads CSAKRGVYYEQYF. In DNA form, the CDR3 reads TGCAGTGCTAAACGGGGGGTCTACTACGAGCAGTACTTC.

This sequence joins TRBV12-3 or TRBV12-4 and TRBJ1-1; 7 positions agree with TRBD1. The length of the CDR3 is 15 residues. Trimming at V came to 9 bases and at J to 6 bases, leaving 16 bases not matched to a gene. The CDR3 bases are TGTGCCAGTTCCTTAAGGATACAGGGGTATCCTGAAGCTTTCTTT. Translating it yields CASSLRIQGYPEAFF.

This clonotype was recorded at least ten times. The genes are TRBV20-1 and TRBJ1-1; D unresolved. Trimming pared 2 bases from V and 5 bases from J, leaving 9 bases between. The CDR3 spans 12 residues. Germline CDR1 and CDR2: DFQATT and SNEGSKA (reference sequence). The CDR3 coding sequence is TGCAGTGCTAGACTCTCGTGGACTGAAGCTTTCTTT. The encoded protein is CSARLSWTEAFF.

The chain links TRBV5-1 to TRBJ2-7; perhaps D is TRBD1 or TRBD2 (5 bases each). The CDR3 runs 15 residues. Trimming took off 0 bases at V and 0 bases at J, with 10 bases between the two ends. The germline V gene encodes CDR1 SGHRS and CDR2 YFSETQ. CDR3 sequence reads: CASSLEGTGSYEQYF. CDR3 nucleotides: TGCGCCAGCAGCTTGGAGGGGACGGGCTCCTACGAGCAGTACTTC.

The DNA for the CDR3 is TGTGCCAGCAGGACACAGGGAGTTAGCAATCAGCCCCAGCATTTT. This codes for CASRTQGVSNQPQHF. The chain employs TRBV27 and TRBJ1-5, with a tentative D call TRBD1 (6 bases). The V end lost 6 bases, the J end lost 0 bases, and 12 bases lay between the germline ends. CDR3 size: 15 residues. Germline V gene sequence: CDR1 MNHEY, CDR2 SMNVEV (reference sequence).

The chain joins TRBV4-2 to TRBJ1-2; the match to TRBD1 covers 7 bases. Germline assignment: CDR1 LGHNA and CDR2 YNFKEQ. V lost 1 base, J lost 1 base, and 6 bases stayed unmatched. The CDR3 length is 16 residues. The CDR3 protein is CASSQARGGFNYGYTF. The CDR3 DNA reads TGTGCCAGCAGCCAAGCCAGGGGGGGATTTAACTATGGCTACACCTTC.

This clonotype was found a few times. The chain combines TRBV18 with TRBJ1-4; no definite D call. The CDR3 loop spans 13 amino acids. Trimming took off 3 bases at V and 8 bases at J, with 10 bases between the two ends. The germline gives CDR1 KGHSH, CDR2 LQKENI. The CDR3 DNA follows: TGTGCCAGCTCACCGGGAATCGGGGAAAAACTGTTTTTT. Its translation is CASSPGIGEKLFF.

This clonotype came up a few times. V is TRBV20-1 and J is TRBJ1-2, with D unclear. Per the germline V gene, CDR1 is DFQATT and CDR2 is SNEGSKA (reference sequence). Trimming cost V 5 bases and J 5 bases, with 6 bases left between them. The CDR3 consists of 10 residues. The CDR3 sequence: CSAFVYGYTF. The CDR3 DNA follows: TGCAGTGCTTTTGTTTATGGCTACACCTTC.

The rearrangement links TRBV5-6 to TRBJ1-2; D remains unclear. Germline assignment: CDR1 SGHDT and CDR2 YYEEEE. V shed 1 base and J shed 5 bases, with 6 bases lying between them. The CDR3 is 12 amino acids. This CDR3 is CASSLMIYGYTF. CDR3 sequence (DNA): TGTGCCAGCAGCTTGATGATTTATGGCTACACCTTC.

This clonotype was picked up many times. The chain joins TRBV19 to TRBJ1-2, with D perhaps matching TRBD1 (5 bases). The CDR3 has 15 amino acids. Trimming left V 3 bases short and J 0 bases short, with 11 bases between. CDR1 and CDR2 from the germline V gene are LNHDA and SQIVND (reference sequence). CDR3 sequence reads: CASSIDSRANYGYTF. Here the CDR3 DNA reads TGTGCCAGTAGTATTGACAGCCGAGCTAACTATGGCTACACCTTC.

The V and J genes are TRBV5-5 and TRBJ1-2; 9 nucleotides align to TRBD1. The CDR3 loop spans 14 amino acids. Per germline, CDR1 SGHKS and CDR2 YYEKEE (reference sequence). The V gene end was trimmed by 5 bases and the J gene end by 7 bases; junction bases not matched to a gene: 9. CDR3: CASSLPGQGRGYTF. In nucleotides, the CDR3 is TGTGCCAGCAGTCTGCCGGGACAGGGTCGTGGCTACACCTTC.

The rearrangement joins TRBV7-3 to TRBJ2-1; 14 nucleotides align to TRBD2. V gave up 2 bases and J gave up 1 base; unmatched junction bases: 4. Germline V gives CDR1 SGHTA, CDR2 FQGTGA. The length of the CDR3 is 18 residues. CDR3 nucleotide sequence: TGTGCCAGCAGCTTACCGGGACTAGCGGGAGAATCCTACAATGAGCAGTTCTTC. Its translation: CASSLPGLAGESYNEQFF. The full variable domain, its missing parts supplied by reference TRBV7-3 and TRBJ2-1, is GAGVSQTPSNKVTEKGKYVELRCDPISGHTALYWYRQSLGQGPEFLIYFQGTGAADDSGLPNDRFFAVRPEGSVSTLKIQRTERGDSAVYLCASSLPGLAGESYNEQFFGPGTRLTVL.

CDR3 residues: CASSLRRLAGPEQFF. The CDR3 DNA reads as TGTGCCAGCAGTTTACGAAGACTAGCGGGGCCCGAGCAGTTCTTC. The chain is built from TRBV12-3 or TRBV12-4 and TRBJ2-1, with TRBD2 matching over 11 bases. V shed 2 bases and J 10 bases; nucleotides not matched to a gene: 7. This CDR3 has 15 residues.